The clone carrying this TCR beta chain was detected only a few times. Via MiXCR, TCRdb re-called the RT-PCR reads, giving one row per CDR3 protein. The top ten clones hold about 6% of a sample with about a million distinct CDR3 sequences, roughly 18% of them seen once. This specimen comes from a study of patients and donors after allogeneic stem cell transplantation. The clonotype was recovered from a human donor who was either an allogeneic HSCT recipient or a stem cell or donor lymphocyte infusion donor (not recorded which). It is not recorded whose cells these are; they may come from a transplant donor. Source material: blood, either unsorted or a sorted T cell fraction (not recorded which).

CDR3 loop: CASRGRANSPLHF. The CDR3 bases are TGTGCCAGCAGGGGAAGGGCGAATTCACCCCTCCACTTT. The chain is built from TRBV25-1 and TRBJ1-6; the D is unclear. The CDR3 spans 13 residues. Germline V gene lookup returns CDR1 MGHDK and CDR2 SYGVNS. Trimming shortened V by 6 bases and J by 7 bases, and 10 bases separated the two germline ends.